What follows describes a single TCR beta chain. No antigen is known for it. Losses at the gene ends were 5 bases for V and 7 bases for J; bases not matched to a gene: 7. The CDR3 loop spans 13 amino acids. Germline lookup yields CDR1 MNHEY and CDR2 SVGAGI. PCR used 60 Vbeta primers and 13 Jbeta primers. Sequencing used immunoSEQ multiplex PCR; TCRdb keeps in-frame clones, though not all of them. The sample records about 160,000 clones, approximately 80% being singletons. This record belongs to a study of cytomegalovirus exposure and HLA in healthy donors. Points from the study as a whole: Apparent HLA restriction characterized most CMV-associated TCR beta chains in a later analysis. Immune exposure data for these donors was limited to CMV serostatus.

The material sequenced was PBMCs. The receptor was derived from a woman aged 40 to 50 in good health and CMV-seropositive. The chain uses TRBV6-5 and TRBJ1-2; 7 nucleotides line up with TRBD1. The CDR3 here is CASSKGQSIGYTF. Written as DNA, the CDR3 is TGTGCCAGCAGTAAGGGACAGTCAATTGGCTACACCTTC.